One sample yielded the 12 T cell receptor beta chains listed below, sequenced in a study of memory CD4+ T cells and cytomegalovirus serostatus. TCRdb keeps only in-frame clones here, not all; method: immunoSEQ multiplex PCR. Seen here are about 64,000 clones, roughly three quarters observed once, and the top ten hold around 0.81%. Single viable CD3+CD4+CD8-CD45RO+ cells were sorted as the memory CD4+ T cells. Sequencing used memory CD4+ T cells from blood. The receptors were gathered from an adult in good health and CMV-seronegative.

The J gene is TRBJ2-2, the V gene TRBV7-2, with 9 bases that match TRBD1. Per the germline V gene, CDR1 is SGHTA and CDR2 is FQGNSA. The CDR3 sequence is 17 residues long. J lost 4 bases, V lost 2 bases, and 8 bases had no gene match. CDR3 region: CASSLFPGTGTTGELFF. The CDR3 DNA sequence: TGTGCCAGCAGCTTATTCCCCGGGACAGGGACCACCGGGGAGCTGTTTTTT.

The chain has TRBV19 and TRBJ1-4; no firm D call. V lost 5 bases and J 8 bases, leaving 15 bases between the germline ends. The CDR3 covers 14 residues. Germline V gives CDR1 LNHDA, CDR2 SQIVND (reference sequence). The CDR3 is CASSHVIQGEKLFF. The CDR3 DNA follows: TGTGCCAGTAGTCATGTCATCCAAGGAGAAAAACTGTTTTTT.

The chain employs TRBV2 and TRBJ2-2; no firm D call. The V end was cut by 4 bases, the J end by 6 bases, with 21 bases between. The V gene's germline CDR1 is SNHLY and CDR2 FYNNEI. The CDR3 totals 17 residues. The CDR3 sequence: CASSGGSGYQVAGELFF. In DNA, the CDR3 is TGTGCCAGCAGTGGTGGGTCGGGCTACCAGGTAGCCGGGGAGCTGTTTTTT. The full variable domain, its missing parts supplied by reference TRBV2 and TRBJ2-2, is EPEVTQTPSHQVTQMGQEVILRCVPISNHLYFYWYRQILGQKVEFLVSFYNNEISEKSEIFDDQFSVERPDGSNFTLKIRSTKLEDSAMYFCASSGGSGYQVAGELFFGEGSRLTVL.

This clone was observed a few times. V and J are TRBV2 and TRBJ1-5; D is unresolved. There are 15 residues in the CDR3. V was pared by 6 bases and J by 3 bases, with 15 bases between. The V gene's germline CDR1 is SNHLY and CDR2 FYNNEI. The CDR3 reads CASRLNTAANQPQHF. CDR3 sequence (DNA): TGTGCCAGCAGGTTAAATACAGCCGCCAATCAGCCCCAGCATTTT.

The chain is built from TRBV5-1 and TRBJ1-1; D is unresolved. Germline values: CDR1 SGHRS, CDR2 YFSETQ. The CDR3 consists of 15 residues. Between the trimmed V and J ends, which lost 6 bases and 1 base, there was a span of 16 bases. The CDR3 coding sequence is TGCGCCAGCACCCCCCGAGGCTCCCCGAACACTGAAGCTTTCTTT. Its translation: CASTPRGSPNTEAFF.

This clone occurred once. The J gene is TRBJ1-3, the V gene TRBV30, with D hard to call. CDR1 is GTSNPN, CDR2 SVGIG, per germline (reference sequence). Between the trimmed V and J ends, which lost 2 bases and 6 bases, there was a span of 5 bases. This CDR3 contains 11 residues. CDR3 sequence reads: CAWSRVNTIYF. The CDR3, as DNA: TGTGCCTGGAGTAGGGTAAACACCATATATTTT.

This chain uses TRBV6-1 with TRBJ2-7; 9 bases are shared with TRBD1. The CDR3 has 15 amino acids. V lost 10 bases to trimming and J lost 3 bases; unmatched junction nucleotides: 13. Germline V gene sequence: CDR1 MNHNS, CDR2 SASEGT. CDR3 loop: CATGVDRGLYYEQYF. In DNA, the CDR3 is TGTGCCACCGGAGTGGACAGGGGACTATACTACGAGCAGTACTTC.

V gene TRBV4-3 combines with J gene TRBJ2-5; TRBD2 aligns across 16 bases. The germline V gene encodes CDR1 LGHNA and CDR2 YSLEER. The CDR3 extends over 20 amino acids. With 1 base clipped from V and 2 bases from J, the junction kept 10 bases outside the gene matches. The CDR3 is CASSQVLGTSGRGVQETQYF. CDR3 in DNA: TGCGCCAGCAGCCAAGTTCTTGGGACTAGCGGGAGGGGGGTTCAAGAGACCCAGTACTTC.

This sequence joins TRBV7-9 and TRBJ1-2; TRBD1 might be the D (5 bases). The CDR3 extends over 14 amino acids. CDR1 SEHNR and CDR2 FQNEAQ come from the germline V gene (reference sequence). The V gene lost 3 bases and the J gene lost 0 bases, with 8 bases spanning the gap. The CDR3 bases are TGTGCCAGCAGCTTGACAGAAGCTAACTATGGCTACACCTTC. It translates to CASSLTEANYGYTF.

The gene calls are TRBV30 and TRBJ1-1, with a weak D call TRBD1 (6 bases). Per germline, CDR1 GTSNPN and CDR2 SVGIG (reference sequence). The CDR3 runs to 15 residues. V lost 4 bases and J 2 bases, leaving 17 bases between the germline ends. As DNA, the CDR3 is TGTGCCTGGAAGGGGGGTACAACGATTAACACTGAAGCTTTCTTT. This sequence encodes CAWKGGTTINTEAFF.

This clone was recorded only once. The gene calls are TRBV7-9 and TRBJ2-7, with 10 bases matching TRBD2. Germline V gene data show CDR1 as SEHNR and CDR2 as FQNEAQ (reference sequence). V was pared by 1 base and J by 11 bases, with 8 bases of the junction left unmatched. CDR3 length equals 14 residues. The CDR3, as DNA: TGTGCCAGCAGCTTAGAGGGACTAGCGAGGACTAAGTACTTC. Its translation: CASSLEGLARTKYF.

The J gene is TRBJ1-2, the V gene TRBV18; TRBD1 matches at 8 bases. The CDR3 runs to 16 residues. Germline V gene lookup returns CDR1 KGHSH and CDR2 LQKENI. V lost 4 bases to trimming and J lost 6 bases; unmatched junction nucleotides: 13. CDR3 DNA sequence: TGTGCCAGCTCACTCGAGCGGACAGGGCTGATAGATGGCTACACCTTC. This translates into CASSLERTGLIDGYTF.